Each of the 2 T cell receptor beta chains below was sequenced from the same sample in a study of blood T cell repertoires in COVID-19. Clones were read by immunoSEQ multiplex PCR, and TCRdb kept only the in-frame ones, dropping some. Here the sample spans under 200,000 clones, about 81% being singletons. The sample taken for sequencing was peripheral blood. The receptors stem from a woman aged 60-70 years with COVID-19, enrolled during active disease.

In this sample, this clone turned up a few times. This chain's CDR3 is CASSARPTGTSYGYTF. The CDR3 nucleotides are TGTGCCAGCAGTGCTCGGCCGACAGGAACCTCTTATGGCTACACCTTC. V and J are TRBV2 and TRBJ1-2; maybe TRBD1 (6 bases). Trimming took off 4 bases at V and 5 bases at J, with 20 bases between the two ends. The CDR3 sequence is 16 residues long. In germline, CDR1 is SNHLY, CDR2 FYNNEI.

This chain links TRBV27 with TRBJ1-1; a possible D gene is TRBD1 (6 bases). In germline, CDR1 is MNHEY, CDR2 SMNVEV (reference sequence). The CDR3 covers 15 residues. Trimming left V 0 bases short and J 2 bases short, with 10 bases between. In DNA, the CDR3 is TGTGCCAGCAGTTTATCGGGGGCTACCAACACTGAAGCTTTCTTT. Translation gives CASSLSGATNTEAFF.